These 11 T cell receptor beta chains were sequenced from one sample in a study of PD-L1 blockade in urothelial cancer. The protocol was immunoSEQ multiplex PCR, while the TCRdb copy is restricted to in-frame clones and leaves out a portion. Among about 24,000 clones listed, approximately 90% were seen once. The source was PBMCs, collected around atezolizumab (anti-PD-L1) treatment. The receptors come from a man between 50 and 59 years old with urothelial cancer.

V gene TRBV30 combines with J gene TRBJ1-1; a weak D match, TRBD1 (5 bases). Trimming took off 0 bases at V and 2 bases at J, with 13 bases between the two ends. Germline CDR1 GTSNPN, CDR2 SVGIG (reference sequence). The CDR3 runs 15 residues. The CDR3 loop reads CAWSVWRGENTEAFF. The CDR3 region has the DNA TGTGCCTGGAGTGTATGGAGGGGAGAAAACACTGAAGCTTTCTTT.

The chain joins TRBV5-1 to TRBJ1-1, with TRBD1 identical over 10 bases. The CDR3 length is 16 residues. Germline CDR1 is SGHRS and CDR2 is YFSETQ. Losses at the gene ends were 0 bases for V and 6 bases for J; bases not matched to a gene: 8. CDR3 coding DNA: TGCGCCAGCAGCTTGGGACAGGGGGCACGAACGGCTGAAGCTTTCTTT. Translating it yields CASSLGQGARTAEAFF.

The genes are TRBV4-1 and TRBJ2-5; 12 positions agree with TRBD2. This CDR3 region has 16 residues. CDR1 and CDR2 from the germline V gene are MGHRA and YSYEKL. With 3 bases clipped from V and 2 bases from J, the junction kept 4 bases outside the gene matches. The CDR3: CASSQSSGGVQETQYF. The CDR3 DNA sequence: TGCGCCAGCAGCCAGTCTAGCGGGGGGGTTCAAGAGACCCAGTACTTC.

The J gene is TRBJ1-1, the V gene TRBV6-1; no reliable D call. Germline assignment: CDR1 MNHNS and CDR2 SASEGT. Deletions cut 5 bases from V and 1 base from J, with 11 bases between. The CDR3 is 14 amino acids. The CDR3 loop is CASSLQPRNTEAFF. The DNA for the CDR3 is TGTGCCAGCAGTTTACAGCCTCGGAACACTGAAGCTTTCTTT.

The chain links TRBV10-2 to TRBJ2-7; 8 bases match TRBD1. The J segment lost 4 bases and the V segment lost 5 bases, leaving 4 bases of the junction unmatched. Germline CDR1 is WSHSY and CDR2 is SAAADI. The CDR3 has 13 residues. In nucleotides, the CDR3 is TGCGCCAGCAGTTCGGACAGGGATTACGAGCAGTACTTC. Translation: CASSSDRDYEQYF.

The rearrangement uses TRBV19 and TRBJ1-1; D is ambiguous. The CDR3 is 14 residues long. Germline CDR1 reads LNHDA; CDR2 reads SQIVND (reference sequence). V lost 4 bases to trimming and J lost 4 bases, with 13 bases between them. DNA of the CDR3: TGTGCCAGTAGTACCCGGGTCTTAGGCACTGAAGCTTTCTTT. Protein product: CASSTRVLGTEAFF. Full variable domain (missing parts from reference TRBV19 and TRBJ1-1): DGGITQSPKYLFRKEGQNVTLSCEQNLNHDAMYWYRQDPGQGLRLIYYSQIVNDFQKGDIAEGYSVSREKKESFPLTVTSAQKNPTAFYLCASSTRVLGTEAFFGQGTRLTVV.

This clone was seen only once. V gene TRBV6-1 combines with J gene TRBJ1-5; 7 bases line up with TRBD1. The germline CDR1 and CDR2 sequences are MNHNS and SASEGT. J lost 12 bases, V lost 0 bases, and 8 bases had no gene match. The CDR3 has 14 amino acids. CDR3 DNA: TGTGCCAGCAGTGAAGCAGGGGGCGCCGATTGCCAGCATTTT. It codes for CASSEAGGADCQHF.

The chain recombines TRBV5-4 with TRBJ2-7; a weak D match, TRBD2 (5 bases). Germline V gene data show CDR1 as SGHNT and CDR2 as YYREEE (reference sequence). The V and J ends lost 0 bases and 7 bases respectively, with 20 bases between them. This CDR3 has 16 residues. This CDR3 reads CASSLAFRGMGLEQYF. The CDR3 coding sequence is TGTGCCAGCAGCTTGGCCTTTCGAGGGATGGGGTTAGAGCAGTACTTC. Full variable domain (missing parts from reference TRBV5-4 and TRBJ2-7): ETGVTQSPTHLIKTRGQQVTLRCSSQSGHNTVSWYQQALGQGPQFIFQYYREEENGRGNFPPRFSGLQFPNYSSELNVNALELDDSALYLCASSLAFRGMGLEQYFGPGTRLTVT.

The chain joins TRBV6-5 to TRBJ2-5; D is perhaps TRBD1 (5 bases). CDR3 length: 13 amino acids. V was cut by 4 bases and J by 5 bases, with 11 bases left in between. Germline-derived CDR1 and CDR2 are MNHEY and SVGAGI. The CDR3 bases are TGTGCCAGCAGTTTACAGGCGGCGGAGACCCAGTACTTC. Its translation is CASSLQAAETQYF.

CDR3 DNA sequence: TGTGCCAGCAGCACATTCTCCGACCGGGGATCTCGAAACACCATATATTTT. This gives the protein CASSTFSDRGSRNTIYF. V usage is TRBV9 and J usage is TRBJ1-3, with no clear D. This CDR3 comprises 17 residues. Germline CDR1 is SGDLS and CDR2 is YYNGEE. V was pared by 4 bases and J by 5 bases, with 22 bases between.

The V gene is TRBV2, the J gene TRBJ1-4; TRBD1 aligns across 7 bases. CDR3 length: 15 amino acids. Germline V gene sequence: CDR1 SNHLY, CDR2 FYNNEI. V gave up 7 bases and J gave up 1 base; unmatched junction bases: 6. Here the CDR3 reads CASTLTGVTNEKLFF. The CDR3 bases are TGTGCCAGCACACTAACAGGGGTAACTAATGAAAAACTGTTTTTT.